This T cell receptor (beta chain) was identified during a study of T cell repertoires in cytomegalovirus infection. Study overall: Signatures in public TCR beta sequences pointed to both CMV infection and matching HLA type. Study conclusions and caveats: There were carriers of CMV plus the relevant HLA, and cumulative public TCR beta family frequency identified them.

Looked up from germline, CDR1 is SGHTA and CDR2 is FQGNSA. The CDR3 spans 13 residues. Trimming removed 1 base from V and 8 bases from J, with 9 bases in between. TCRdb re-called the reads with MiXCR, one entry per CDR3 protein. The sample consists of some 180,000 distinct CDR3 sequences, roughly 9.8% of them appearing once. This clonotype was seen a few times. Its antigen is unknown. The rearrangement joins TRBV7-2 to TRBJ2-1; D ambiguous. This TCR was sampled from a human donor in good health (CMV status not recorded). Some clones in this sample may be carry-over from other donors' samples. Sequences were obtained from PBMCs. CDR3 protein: CASSLVSSHEQFF. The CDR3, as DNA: TGTGCCAGCAGCTTAGTCAGTTCTCATGAGCAGTTCTTC.